These 18 T cell receptor beta chains were all obtained from the same sample, sequenced in a study of T cell responses to AZD1222 COVID-19 vaccine. The data were produced by immunoSEQ multiplex PCR, yet TCRdb's version contains in-frame clones alone and is incomplete. There are 150,000 to 200,000 clones in the sample; approximately 91% occur only once, and less than 1.5% lies in the top ten. The specimen comprised peripheral blood, sampled 28 days after the second AZD1222 dose. Receptors originate from an adult who received the AZD1222 COVID-19 vaccine.

The J gene is TRBJ2-6, the V gene TRBV9, with TRBD1 identical over 7 bases. Unmatched junction bases numbered 16, after V lost 1 base and J lost 0 bases. The CDR3 spans 21 residues. CDR1 and CDR2 from the germline V gene are SGDLS and YYNGEE. For the CDR3, the DNA is TGTGCCAGCAGCGTACCCCGGGACAGTAGGAAGGAACACTCTGGGGCCAACGTCCTGACTTTC. Protein: CASSVPRDSRKEHSGANVLTF.

V usage is TRBV18 and J usage is TRBJ2-7, with TRBD2 identical over 8 bases. J gave up 1 base and V 5 bases, and 7 bases lay outside the gene matches. The V gene's germline CDR1 is KGHSH and CDR2 LQKENI. This CDR3 contains 15 residues. The CDR3 reads CASSFSGDASYEQYF. For the CDR3, the DNA is TGTGCCAGCTCATTTAGCGGGGACGCATCCTACGAGCAGTACTTC. The complete variable domain, with remaining parts taken from reference TRBV18 and TRBJ2-7, reads NAGVMQNPRHLVRRRGQEARLRCSPMKGHSHVYWYRQLPEEGLKFMVYLQKENIIDESGMPKERFSAEFPKEGPSILRIQQVVRGDSAAYFCASSFSGDASYEQYFGPGTRLTVT.

This chain uses TRBV29-1 with TRBJ2-5; no clear D. Trimming left V 4 bases short and J 3 bases short, with 9 bases between. CDR1 is SQVTM, CDR2 ANQGSEA, per germline. This CDR3 comprises 12 residues. The chain's CDR3 is CSVVGSKETQYF. The CDR3 nucleotides read TGCAGCGTTGTGGGCAGCAAAGAGACCCAGTACTTC. Complete variable domain (other parts from reference TRBV29-1 and TRBJ2-5): SAVISQKPSRDICQRGTSLTIQCQVDSQVTMMFWYRQQPGQSLTLIATANQGSEATYESGFVIDKFPISRPNLTFSTLTVSNMSPEDSSIYLCSVVGSKETQYFGPGTRLLVL.

This clone was seen only once. The chain recombines TRBV5-4 with TRBJ2-4; D not resolved. Trimming left V 4 bases short and J 0 bases short, with 17 bases between. The CDR3 runs to 17 residues. The V gene's germline CDR1 is SGHNT and CDR2 YYREEE (reference sequence). The CDR3 coding sequence is TGTGCCAGCAGCCGCGGCCGCCCGCAGACAGCCAAAAACATTCAGTACTTC. This sequence encodes CASSRGRPQTAKNIQYF. The complete variable domain, with remaining parts taken from reference TRBV5-4 and TRBJ2-4, reads ETGVTQSPTHLIKTRGQQVTLRCSSQSGHNTVSWYQQALGQGPQFIFQYYREEENGRGNFPPRFSGLQFPNYSSELNVNALELDDSALYLCASSRGRPQTAKNIQYFGAGTRLSVL.

CDR3 sequence (DNA): TGTGCCAGAAGCTCCCAAGACAGGGGGTTTACCTACGAGCAGTACTTC. Its translation: CARSSQDRGFTYEQYF. The rearrangement uses TRBV7-5 and TRBJ2-7; the table assigns TRBD1, which was not confirmed against the DNA. TRBV7-5 is assigned pseudogene status. The CDR3 spans 16 residues.

The rearrangement links TRBV7-6 to TRBJ1-2, with D uncertain. Trimming cost V 1 base and J 4 bases, with 13 bases left between them. CDR1 and CDR2 from the germline V gene are SGHVS and FNYEAQ. The CDR3 covers 15 residues. CDR3 in DNA: TGTGCCAGCAGCTTAGGACCGGCTAGCCCCTATGGCTACACCTTC. Translated: CASSLGPASPYGYTF.

This sequence joins TRBV15 and TRBJ1-4, with 9 bases identical to TRBD1. The CDR3 runs 15 residues. J was trimmed by 7 bases and V by 1 base; bases with no gene match: 4. The germline V gene encodes CDR1 LNHNV and CDR2 YYDKDF (reference sequence). The CDR3 nucleotides read TGTGCCACCAGCAGAGGACAGGGGGGAGGTGAAAAACTGTTTTTT. Amino acids: CATSRGQGGGEKLFF. Complete variable domain (other parts from reference TRBV15 and TRBJ1-4): DAMVIQNPRYQVTQFGKPVTLSCSQTLNHNVMYWYQQKSSQAPKLLFHYYDKDFNNEADTPDNFQSRRPNTSFCFLDIRSPGLGDTAMYLCATSRGQGGGEKLFFGSGTQLSVL.

The table lists this clone with a few counts. This chain links TRBV5-1 with TRBJ2-7; D may be TRBD1 (6 bases). Germline V gives CDR1 SGHRS, CDR2 YFSETQ. V gave up 7 bases and J gave up 5 bases, with 19 bases separating them. The CDR3 length is 14 residues. In DNA form, the CDR3 reads TGCGCCAGCTCAGGGGAGAGCAGTTTCCACGAGCAGTACTTC. This gives the protein CASSGESSFHEQYF.

The chain carries TRBV6-2 or TRBV6-3 and TRBJ1-5; D uncertain. The germline V and J ends were trimmed by 6 bases and 5 bases, with 14 bases remaining between them. CDR1 MNHEY and CDR2 SVGEGT come from the germline V gene. CDR3 length: 14 residues. CDR3 nucleotides: TGTGCCAGCAGCGAACGCAGAGAGCATCAGCCCCAGCATTTT. Protein sequence: CASSERREHQPQHF.

The gene calls are TRBV27 and TRBJ2-7, with a weak D call TRBD2 (7 bases). The CDR3 totals 14 residues. Germline V gene data show CDR1 as MNHEY and CDR2 as SMNVEV (reference sequence). Trimming removed 3 bases at V and 7 bases at J, with 16 bases between. The CDR3 nucleotides read TGTGCCAGCAGTTTTAGGTCAGGGGAGGGAGAGCAGTACTTC. Amino acids: CASSFRSGEGEQYF.

The rearrangement links TRBV4-1 to TRBJ1-6; weak D call: TRBD1 (5 bases). Trimming took 4 bases from V and 5 from J, leaving 21 bases between them. The germline gives CDR1 MGHRA, CDR2 YSYEKL. The CDR3 is 18 residues long. The CDR3 DNA reads TGCGCCAGCAGCCCCTTTGGGGACGGACGAAAAAATAATTCACCCCTCCACTTT. It is translated as CASSPFGDGRKNNSPLHF.

The rearrangement uses TRBV2 and TRBJ2-7, with D perhaps matching TRBD2 (5 bases). Per germline, CDR1 SNHLY and CDR2 FYNNEI. The CDR3 has 10 residues. Trimming cost V 9 bases and J 6 bases, with 9 bases left between them. The CDR3 sequence is CASGRGEQYF. CDR3 coding DNA: TGTGCCAGTGGCCGGGGCGAGCAGTACTTC.

This chain connects TRBV5-1 to TRBJ1-1; D not certain. Per germline, CDR1 SGHRS and CDR2 YFSETQ. The V end lost 3 bases, the J end lost 8 bases, and 17 bases lay between the germline ends. This CDR3 has 14 amino acids. The CDR3 protein is CASSSGGLITEAFF. Written as DNA, the CDR3 is TGCGCCAGCAGCTCGGGCGGCTTAATTACCGAAGCTTTCTTT.

The rearrangement uses TRBV11-1 and TRBJ2-5, with D perhaps matching TRBD1 or TRBD2 (5 bases each). Germline assignment: CDR1 SGHAT and CDR2 FQDESV (reference sequence). The V end was cut by 1 base, the J end by 0 bases, with 9 bases between. The CDR3 has 15 residues. This chain's CDR3 is CASSLGGGDQETQYF. The CDR3 nucleotides are TGTGCCAGCAGCTTAGGTGGGGGAGACCAAGAGACCCAGTACTTC.

The rearrangement uses TRBV18 and TRBJ2-7, with TRBD1 matching 7 bases. This CDR3 spans 15 amino acids. Germline CDR1 KGHSH, CDR2 LQKENI. Trimming at V came to 5 bases and at J to 1 base, leaving 8 bases not matched to a gene. The chain's CDR3 is CASSSRTGFSYEQYF. As DNA, the CDR3 is TGTGCCAGCTCATCGCGGACAGGTTTTTCCTACGAGCAGTACTTC.

This sequence joins TRBV20-1 and TRBJ1-2; D is possibly TRBD1 (5 bases). The CDR3 spans 14 residues. Germline V CDR1 and CDR2: DFQATT, SNEGSKA (reference sequence). Trimming took off 3 bases at V and 0 bases at J, with 11 bases between the two ends. CDR3 region: CSASNGGANYGYTF. The DNA for the CDR3 is TGCAGTGCTAGTAACGGGGGGGCTAACTATGGCTACACCTTC.

The chain joins TRBV6-6 to TRBJ2-3; D not resolved. The CDR3 extends over 14 amino acids. The V gene's germline CDR1 is MNHNY and CDR2 SVGAGI (reference sequence). V lost 6 bases to trimming and J lost 2 bases, with 12 bases between them. The CDR3 DNA reads as TGTGCCAGCAGGCGAGTATTAAACACAGATACGCAGTATTTT. Protein sequence: CASRRVLNTDTQYF.

This sequence joins TRBV18 and TRBJ2-7; 7 bases match TRBD1. Germline values: CDR1 KGHSH, CDR2 LQKENI. Losses at the gene ends were 6 bases for V and 7 bases for J; bases not matched to a gene: 15. This CDR3 contains 15 residues. CDR3 nucleotide sequence: TGTGCCAGCTCGCACAGGGGAATGGCCTACGTTGAGCAGTACTTC. Its protein is CASSHRGMAYVEQYF. The full variable domain, completed using reference TRBV18 and TRBJ2-7, is NAGVMQNPRHLVRRRGQEARLRCSPMKGHSHVYWYRQLPEEGLKFMVYLQKENIIDESGMPKERFSAEFPKEGPSILRIQQVVRGDSAAYFCASSHRGMAYVEQYFGPGTRLTVT.